This T cell receptor (beta chain) was sequenced during a study of shared clonotypes between healthy human individuals. General observations from the study: Relative to their counterparts shared across all four donors, non-shared clonotypes exhibited diminished generation probabilities. Rarefaction curves obtained for sorted subsets showed sequencing incomplete despite large depth.

Germline CDR1 reads LNHDA; CDR2 reads SQIVND (reference sequence). CDR3 length: 15 residues. V gave up 10 bases and J gave up 2 bases, with 21 bases separating them. For this clone: The antigen is unknown.

An approximately 210 ng quantity of DNA, 32,000 or so T cell genomes, went into the sorted-subset replicate PCRs. Libraries were prepared by immunoSEQ multiplex PCR; TCRdb keeps only in-frame clonotypes and omits some of them. The sample consists of some 1.5 million clones, approximately 98% of them appearing once. Donors comprised healthy HIV-negative adults lacking recent acute infections or vaccinations. This TCR derives from a man aged 25-40 years in good health. V usage is TRBV19 and J usage is TRBJ2-7, with D perhaps matching TRBD2 (6 bases). The sequenced material came from naive CD4+ T cells sorted from blood. Subset meaning: CD45RA+ positively selected. CDR3 nucleotides: TGTGCCACCTACGGAAATAGCGGAGAGACCTACGAGCAGTACTTC. It encodes CATYGNSGETYEQYF. The full variable domain, completed using reference TRBV19 and TRBJ2-7, is DGGITQSPKYLFRKEGQNVTLSCEQNLNHDAMYWYRQDPGQGLRLIYYSQIVNDFQKGDIAEGYSVSREKKESFPLTVTSAQKNPTAFYLCATYGNSGETYEQYFGPGTRLTVT.